A single sample is the source of the 3 T cell receptor beta chains below, sequenced in a study of cytomegalovirus exposure and HLA in healthy donors. The PCR was carried out with 60 Vbeta primers and 13 Jbeta primers. Here immunoSEQ multiplex PCR was the method, and the copy in TCRdb shows in-frame clones only, minus some. The sample shows some 63,000 clones, approximately 80% of them seen only once. The sample consisted of PBMCs. Receptors originate from a human donor in good health.

With regard to this clone: An end of the junction does not agree with germline; a read error may underlie this. V and J are TRBV7-9 and TRBJ1-2; 7 bases line up with TRBD1. In germline, CDR1 is SEHNR, CDR2 FQNEAQ (reference sequence). This CDR3 spans 15 amino acids. The CDR3 here is CSSSPRQGGDYGYTF. The CDR3 DNA reads as TGTTCCAGCAGCCCCCGACAGGGTGGGGACTATGGCTACACCTTC.

This clone was counted only a few times. The chain couples TRBV5-4 to TRBJ1-1, with D maybe TRBD1 (5 bases). The CDR3 has 15 residues. The germline V and J ends were trimmed by 4 bases and 1 base, with 14 bases remaining between them. Looked up from germline, CDR1 is SGHNT and CDR2 is YYREEE (reference sequence). Here the CDR3 reads CASSRMWGENTEAFF. In DNA form, the CDR3 reads TGTGCCAGCAGCCGCATGTGGGGGGAGAACACTGAAGCTTTCTTT.

The CDR3, as DNA: TGTGCCAGCAGCCATGACAGGGCTGAGCAGTTCTTC. Its protein product is CASSHDRAEQFF. V usage is TRBV4-2 and J usage is TRBJ2-1, with 7 bases matching TRBD1. Germline-derived CDR1 and CDR2 are LGHNA and YNFKEQ. The V gene end was trimmed by 3 bases and the J gene end by 9 bases; junction bases not matched to a gene: 2. The CDR3 has 12 residues.